The following is a T cell receptor beta chain sequence with its context. Its antigen remains unidentified. This specimen belongs to a study of cytomegalovirus exposure and HLA in healthy donors. V was trimmed by 4 bases and J by 4 bases, leaving 20 bases between them. This CDR3 comprises 16 residues. CDR1 is SGDLS and CDR2 is YYNGEE in the germline V gene. The PCR contained 60 Vbeta and 13 Jbeta primers. Here immunoSEQ multiplex PCR was the method, and the copy in TCRdb shows in-frame clones only, minus some. The sample carries 130,000 to 150,000 clones, 76% recorded once. Notes on the study in general: Later work found that TCR association rates differed between HLA loci; DRB1 had the most and HLA-C the fewest.

The V gene is TRBV9, the J gene TRBJ1-2, with no clear D. The receptor's source is a man aged 18 to 29 in good health and CMV-seronegative. The source material was PBMCs. CDR3 nucleotide sequence: TGTGCCAGCAGCCTAGTTAGTGGGGAGACCCCCTATGGCTACACCTTC. Its translation: CASSLVSGETPYGYTF.